This TCR beta chain appears in the sequencing data of a study of T cells in Graves' hyperthyroidism and ophthalmopathy. The wider study: Peripheral blood was secured at the point of initial diagnosis, before any treatment.

J gave up 3 bases and V 8 bases, and 7 bases lay outside the gene matches. Germline loops: CDR1 MNHNS, CDR2 SASEGT. The CDR3 contains 14 residues. Thyroid ultrasound, orbital computed tomography, clinical symptoms, and serum thyroxine and TRAb underpinned diagnoses. Template material for amplifying TCR beta CDR3 regions consisted of RNA transcripts. The HTBI primer set was used in a first-round RT-PCR of the TCR CDR3. Using its own MiXCR run on the multiplex PCR reads, TCRdb lists one record per CDR3 protein. The sample yields approximately 370,000 distinct CDR3 sequences, under 15% seen once. Study-wide points: A model using 13 V-J features told ophthalmopathy apart from stable hyperthyroidism.

This clonotype was observed many times. Its specificity is not known. The source material was blood. The gene calls are TRBV6-1 and TRBJ2-7; 10 bases are a match to TRBD1. This sequence originates from a woman between 25 and 40 years old with Graves' hyperthyroidism. Written as DNA, the CDR3 is TGTGCCAGCCCTATTCGGGACAGGGGCTACGAGCAGTACTTC. Translated, it gives CASPIRDRGYEQYF.